This TCR beta chain came from a study of patients and donors after allogeneic stem cell transplantation. Each CDR3 protein is one row after TCRdb ran MiXCR on the RT-PCR reads. This sample has under 200,000 distinct CDR3 sequences, with about 24% found just once. Only a few counts were recorded for this clonotype. Sequenced material: blood, either unsorted or a sorted T cell fraction (not recorded which). The source of this sequence is a human donor who was either an allogeneic HSCT recipient or a stem cell or donor lymphocyte infusion donor (not recorded which). It is not recorded whose cells these are; they may come from a transplant donor.

This CDR3 reads CSAHPAGTDTQYF. CDR3 in DNA: TGCAGCGCCCACCCTGCCGGCACAGATACGCAGTATTTT. The genes are TRBV29-1 and TRBJ2-3; D gene ambiguous. The germline V and J ends were trimmed by 7 bases and 1 base, with 12 bases remaining between them. The CDR3 consists of 13 residues. CDR1 SQVTM and CDR2 ANQGSEA come from the germline V gene.